This T cell receptor (beta chain) was captured in a study of vaccination and CD4 T cells after COVID-19. The study, taken as a whole, reports: Convalescent patients' vaccine-specific clones were spike mono-reactive in 304 of 307 cases. A nonsignificant median increase from about 22 to 38 SARS-CoV-2-reactive clonotypes was observed.

Cultured CD4+ T-cell DNA underwent Oncomine TCR Beta short-read sequencing. TCRdb recomputed calls from the PCR reads with MiXCR, one row per CDR3 protein. The table records nearly 15,000 distinct CDR3 sequences, nearly 80% of them present only once. Concerning this clonotype itself: Its antigen is not identified.

The ends lost 6 bases at V and 3 bases at J; junction bases unmatched: 11. The CDR3 consists of 16 residues. Treatment reported: roughly ten-day PBMC culture with coronavirus spike peptide pools or control peptides (ViraFEST assay). No prior SARS-CoV-2 infection occurred in healthy vaccine recipients, per negative nucleocapsid antibodies before and after vaccination. After culture for 9 to 10 days, isolation of CD4+ T cells was performed by negative selection. This rearrangement joins TRBV12-3 or TRBV12-4 to TRBJ2-3; 8 bases line up with TRBD2. Source: CD4+ T cells from blood, cultured in vitro, taken after SARS-CoV-2 vaccination. The TCR originated in a human donor who received a COVID-19 vaccine. DNA of the CDR3: TGTGCCAGCAGCCGGGACTGGCGGGGGGCGACAGATACGCAGTATTTT. Its translation is CASSRDWRGATDTQYF.